Below, 16 T cell receptor beta chains from the same sample are listed, as sequenced in a study of CD8 T cells in Susac syndrome (dated by TCRdb to the late 2010s). Libraries were constructed by the immunoSEQ multiplex PCR assay. RNA was extracted using the RNeasy kit, and about 0.5 to 1 ug of the RNA was reverse transcribed with random hexamers. The public sequencing data were trimmed at Q25 with fastp and processed into clonotypes with MiXCR by TCRdb, which kept only in-frame beta chains. When rows share a CDR3 protein, they turn into one entry using the most common DNA and genes. The sample table lists 250,000 to 300,000 distinct CDR3 sequences, 80% to 90% of them with a count of one. Over 0.1% of the sample comes from the top ten. The sequencing input was CD8+ T cells from PBMCs. Receptor source: a human donor with multiple sclerosis.

The CDR3, as DNA: TGTGCCACCAGTGACCTAGAGGCGGAGTTCAGCACAGATACGCAGTATTTT. It encodes CATSDLEAEFSTDTQYF. The chain employs TRBV24-1 and TRBJ2-3; no definite D call. Trimming removed 4 bases at V and 0 bases at J, with 16 bases between. CDR3 length: 17 amino acids. Germline V gene lookup returns CDR1 KGHDR and CDR2 SFDVKD.

In this sample, this clonotype turned up a few times. This chain joins TRBV7-3 and TRBJ1-2; D might be TRBD1 (5 bases). The V end was cut by 2 bases, the J end by 5 bases, with 12 bases between. Germline loops: CDR1 SGHTA, CDR2 FQGTGA. This CDR3 spans 14 amino acids. The CDR3: CASSLGRWGYGYTF. The CDR3 bases are TGTGCCAGCAGCTTAGGACGGTGGGGGTATGGCTACACCTTC.

The gene calls are TRBV27 and TRBJ2-5, with 11 bases lining up with TRBD2. CDR3 size: 16 residues. Per the germline V gene, CDR1 is MNHEY and CDR2 is SMNVEV (reference sequence). V was pared by 4 bases and J by 5 bases, with 9 bases of the junction left unmatched. The CDR3 region has the DNA TGTGCCAGCAGTTCTTCTAGCGGGAGGTTTCAGGAGACCCAGTACTTC. This sequence encodes CASSSSSGRFQETQYF.

The rearrangement joins TRBV2 to TRBJ2-3, with TRBD2 identical over 14 bases. The ends lost 6 bases at V and 6 bases at J; junction bases unmatched: 32. The length of the CDR3 is 24 residues. The germline V gene encodes CDR1 SNHLY and CDR2 FYNNEI. CDR3 loop: CASSALTGTGPSGTSGSPSDTQYF. CDR3 sequence (DNA): TGTGCCAGCAGCGCACTAACCGGGACAGGCCCCTCCGGGACTAGCGGGAGTCCCTCGGATACGCAGTATTTT.

J is TRBJ2-3 and V is TRBV9; tentatively, D is TRBD1 (6 bases). V lost 4 bases, J lost 4 bases, and 16 bases lay in between. This CDR3 region has 15 residues. Germline V CDR1 and CDR2: SGDLS, YYNGEE. The CDR3 DNA reads TGTGCCAGCAGCTCCGCCGGACCAGGGGCAGATACGCAGTATTTT. Amino acid sequence: CASSSAGPGADTQYF.

The chain has TRBV18 and TRBJ2-6; TRBD2 might be the D (6 bases). The CDR3 length is 19 residues. The germline V gene has CDR1 KGHSH and CDR2 LQKENI. V lost 5 bases, J lost 0 bases, and 20 bases lay in between. CDR3 in amino acids: CASSYHASWEVSGANVLTF. The CDR3 DNA follows: TGTGCCAGCTCATACCATGCGTCGTGGGAGGTCTCTGGGGCCAACGTCCTGACTTTC.

V usage is TRBV20-1 and J usage is TRBJ1-5, with 7 bases identical to TRBD1. The CDR3 runs to 14 residues. V lost 3 bases and J lost 5; bases outside the gene matches: 7. Germline V gene data show CDR1 as DFQATT and CDR2 as SNEGSKA (reference sequence). CDR3 region: CSARDRLGDQPQHF. The CDR3 nucleotides are TGCAGTGCTAGGGACAGGTTGGGCGATCAGCCCCAGCATTTT.

The chain couples TRBV27 to TRBJ2-2, with D hard to call. The germline V gene encodes CDR1 MNHEY and CDR2 SMNVEV (reference sequence). This CDR3 spans 14 amino acids. The V gene lost 6 bases and the J gene lost 5 bases, with 13 bases spanning the gap. The CDR3 DNA follows: TGTGCCAGCAGCCTTCTTATGGGGACCGGGGAGCTGTTTTTT. This translates into CASSLLMGTGELFF.

The gene calls are TRBV7-9 and TRBJ1-1, with 10 bases identical to TRBD1. Unmatched junction bases numbered 9, after V lost 6 bases and J lost 5 bases. CDR1 is SEHNR, CDR2 FQNEAQ, per germline (reference sequence). The CDR3 covers 15 residues. The chain's CDR3 is CASSSPGQGWTEAFF. CDR3 DNA: TGTGCCAGCAGTTCCCCGGGACAGGGGTGGACTGAAGCTTTCTTT.

The chain recombines TRBV7-6 with TRBJ2-2; 7 nucleotides agree with TRBD2. The CDR3 contains 15 residues. The V gene's germline CDR1 is SGHVS and CDR2 FNYEAQ. Losses at the gene ends were 5 bases for V and 4 bases for J; bases not matched to a gene: 7. The CDR3 nucleotides read TGTGCCAGCAGCCCCCAAGCGGGACCCACCGGGGAGCTGTTTTTT. This codes for CASSPQAGPTGELFF.

The J gene is TRBJ2-7, the V gene TRBV7-9; D is possibly TRBD2 (6 bases). Trimming shortened V by 2 bases and J by 4 bases, and 15 bases separated the two germline ends. The CDR3 loop spans 15 amino acids. Germline-derived CDR1 and CDR2 are SEHNR and FQNEAQ (reference sequence). For the CDR3, the DNA is TGTGCCAGCAGCTTATTTAGCGGTGTGCGGTACGAGCAGTACTTC. It specifies CASSLFSGVRYEQYF.

The V gene is TRBV10-2, the J gene TRBJ2-3, with 8 bases fitting TRBD1. The V segment lost 9 bases and the J segment 2 bases; nucleotides outside the gene matches: 4. CDR1 is WSHSY, CDR2 SAAADI, per germline. This CDR3 spans 13 amino acids. The CDR3 loop is CASWDRTTDTQYF. CDR3 coding DNA: TGCGCCAGTTGGGACAGGACCACAGATACGCAGTATTTT.

The chain is built from TRBV20-1 and TRBJ1-2, with no clear D. The germline V and J ends were trimmed by 0 bases and 1 base, with 12 bases remaining between them. The CDR3 spans 15 residues. Germline V lookup: CDR1 DFQATT, CDR2 SNEGSKA (reference sequence). The CDR3 here is CSARESSTLNYGYTF. The DNA of the CDR3 is TGCAGTGCTAGAGAGTCGTCAACCCTTAACTATGGCTACACCTTC.

The chain joins TRBV30 to TRBJ2-3, with D possibly called TRBD1 or TRBD2 (6 bases each). The V end lost 5 bases, the J end lost 3 bases, and 9 bases lay between the germline ends. The CDR3 sequence is 12 residues long. From germline, CDR1 is GTSNPN and CDR2 SVGIG (reference sequence). DNA of the CDR3: TGTGCCTGGGGAGGGGGTACAGATACGCAGTATTTT. Its translation is CAWGGGTDTQYF.

The chain couples TRBV28 to TRBJ2-1, with D possibly TRBD1 on 5 matching bases. Germline lookup yields CDR1 MDHEN and CDR2 SYDVKM. The germline V and J ends were trimmed by 3 bases and 5 bases, with 8 bases remaining between them. The CDR3 length is 13 residues. Here the CDR3 reads CASSFPGNNEQFF. The CDR3 DNA sequence: TGTGCCAGCAGTTTTCCAGGGAACAATGAGCAGTTCTTC.

The J gene is TRBJ1-5, the V gene TRBV9; D is perhaps TRBD1 (5 bases). The CDR3 sequence is 14 residues long. The germline gives CDR1 SGDLS, CDR2 YYNGEE. V was trimmed by 4 bases and J by 7 bases, leaving 15 bases between them. The CDR3 region has the DNA TGTGCCAGCAGCCCTGGAGGGGTAAGACAGCCCCAGCATTTT. It specifies CASSPGGVRQPQHF. Full variable domain (rest looked up from reference TRBV9 and TRBJ1-5): DSGVTQTPKHLITATGQRVTLRCSPRSGDLSVYWYQQSLDQGLQFLIQYYNGEERAKGNILERFSAQQFPDLHSELNLSSLELGDSALYFCASSPGGVRQPQHFGDGTRLSIL.